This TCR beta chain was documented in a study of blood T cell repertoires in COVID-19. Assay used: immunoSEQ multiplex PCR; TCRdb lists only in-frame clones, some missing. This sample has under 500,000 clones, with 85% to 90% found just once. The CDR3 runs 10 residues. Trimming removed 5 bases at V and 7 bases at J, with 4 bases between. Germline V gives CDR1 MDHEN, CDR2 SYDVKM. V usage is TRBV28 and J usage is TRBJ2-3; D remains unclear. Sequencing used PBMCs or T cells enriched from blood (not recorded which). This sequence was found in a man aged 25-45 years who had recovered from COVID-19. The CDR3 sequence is CASSQNTQYF. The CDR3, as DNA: TGTGCCAGCAGTCAAAATACGCAGTATTTT.